This TCR beta chain was identified in a study of blood T cell repertoires in COVID-19. At the level of the study: Samples came from the United States, Italy and Spain, spanning acute and convalescent COVID-19. T cells, B-cell-depleted T cells, or PBMCs supplied cDNA or gDNA.

Per the study methods: Nucleated cell counts were estimated from reference gene primer amplification. Clones were sequenced by immunoSEQ multiplex PCR, and TCRdb holds only the in-frame ones, with some missing. The V and J calls and clone size are taken from that table; D and trimming were inferred from the DNA. The data show some 45,000 clones, about 80% seen once. J gave up 5 bases and V 0 bases, and 6 bases lay outside the gene matches. CDR1 is KGHSH and CDR2 is LQKENI in the germline V gene. The CDR3 runs to 15 residues. This chain links TRBV18 with TRBJ2-5; 7 bases align to TRBD1. The clonotype was recovered from a human donor in a cohort sampled during active COVID-19. The sample comprised peripheral blood. Here the CDR3 DNA reads TGTGCCAGCTCACCACCGACAGGGCATGGGGAGACCCAGTACTTC. Protein: CASSPPTGHGETQYF. Variable domain in full (rest from reference TRBV18 and TRBJ2-5): NAGVMQNPRHLVRRRGQEARLRCSPMKGHSHVYWYRQLPEEGLKFMVYLQKENIIDESGMPKERFSAEFPKEGPSILRIQQVVRGDSAAYFCASSPPTGHGETQYFGPGTRLLVL.